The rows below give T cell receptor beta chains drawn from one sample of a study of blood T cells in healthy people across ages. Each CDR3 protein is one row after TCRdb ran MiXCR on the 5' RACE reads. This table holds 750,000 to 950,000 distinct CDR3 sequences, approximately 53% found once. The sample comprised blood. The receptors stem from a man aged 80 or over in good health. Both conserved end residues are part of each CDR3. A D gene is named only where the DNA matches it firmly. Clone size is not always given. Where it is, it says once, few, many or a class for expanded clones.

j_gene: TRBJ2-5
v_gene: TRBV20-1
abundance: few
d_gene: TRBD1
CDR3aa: CSARAGTGVMGETQYF
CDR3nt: TGCAGTGCTAGAGCCGGGACAGGGGTGATGGGTGAGACCCAGTACTTC

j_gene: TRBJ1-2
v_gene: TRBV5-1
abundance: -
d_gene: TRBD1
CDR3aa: CASSSGTGEYGYTF
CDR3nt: TGCGCCAGCAGCTCTGGGACAGGGGAATATGGCTACACCTTC

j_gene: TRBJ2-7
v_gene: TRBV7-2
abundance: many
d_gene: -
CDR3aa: CASSLGVDEQYF
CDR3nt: TGTGCCAGCAGCTTAGGGGTTGACGAGCAGTACTTC

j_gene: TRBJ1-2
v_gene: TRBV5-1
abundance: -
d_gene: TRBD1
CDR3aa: CASRRTGERGYTF
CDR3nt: TGCGCCAGCAGACGGACAGGGGAAAGGGGCTACACCTTC

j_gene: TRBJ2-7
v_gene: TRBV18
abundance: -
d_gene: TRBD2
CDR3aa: CASSPPPKTSGTAQYF
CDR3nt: TGTGCCAGCTCACCACCGCCGAAGACTAGCGGGACAGCGCAGTACTTC

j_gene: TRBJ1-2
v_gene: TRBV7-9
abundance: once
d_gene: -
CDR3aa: CASSLALGADYGYTF
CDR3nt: TGTGCCAGCAGCTTAGCGTTGGGGGCAGACTATGGCTACACCTTC

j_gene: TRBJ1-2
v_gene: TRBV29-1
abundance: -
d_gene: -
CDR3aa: CSVSIGGYTF
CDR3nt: TGCAGCGTTAGTATCGGGGGCTACACCTTC

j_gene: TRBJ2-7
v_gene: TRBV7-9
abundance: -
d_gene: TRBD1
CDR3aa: CASSFRGQGSLRRYF
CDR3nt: TGTGCCAGCAGTTTTCGGGGACAGGGCTCCCTAAGGAGGTACTTC

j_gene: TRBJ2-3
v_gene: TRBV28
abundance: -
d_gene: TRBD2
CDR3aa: CASSTSGRDAYF
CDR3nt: TGTGCCAGCTCCACTAGCGGGAGAGACGCGTATTTT

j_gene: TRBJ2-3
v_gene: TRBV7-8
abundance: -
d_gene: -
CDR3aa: CASSFLLDTQYF
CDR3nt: TGTGCCAGCAGCTTTTTATTGGATACGCAGTATTTT

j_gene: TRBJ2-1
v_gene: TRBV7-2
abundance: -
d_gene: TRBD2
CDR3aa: CASSRLAQATYNEQFF
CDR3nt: TGTGCCAGCAGCCGACTAGCGCAGGCAACGTACAATGAGCAGTTCTTC

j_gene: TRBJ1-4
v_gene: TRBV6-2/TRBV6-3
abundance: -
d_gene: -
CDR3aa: CASSPAGYGDVATNEKLFF
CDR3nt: TGTGCCAGCAGTCCCGCCGGGTATGGGGACGTTGCAACTAATGAAAAACTGTTTTTT

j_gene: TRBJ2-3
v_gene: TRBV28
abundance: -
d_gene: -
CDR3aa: CASGGRYGTDTQYF
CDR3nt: TGTGCCAGCGGGGGGAGGTATGGCACAGATACGCAGTATTTT

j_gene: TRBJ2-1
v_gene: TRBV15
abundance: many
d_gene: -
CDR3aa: CATGEWGPYNEQFF
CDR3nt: TGTGCCACCGGCGAGTGGGGACCCTACAATGAGCAGTTCTTC

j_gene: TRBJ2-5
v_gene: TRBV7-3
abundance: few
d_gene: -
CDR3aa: CASSLGPGLETQYF
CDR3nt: TGTGCCAGCAGCTTAGGACCAGGGCTGGAGACCCAGTACTTC

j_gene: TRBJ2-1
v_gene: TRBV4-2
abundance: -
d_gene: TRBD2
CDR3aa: CASSQGGLVNEQFF
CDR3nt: TGTGCCAGCAGCCAAGGAGGACTAGTCAATGAGCAGTTCTTC

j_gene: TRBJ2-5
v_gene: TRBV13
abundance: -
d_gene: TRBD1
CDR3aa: CASSPRGKSQTQYF
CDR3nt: TGTGCCAGCAGTCCCAGGGGGAAGAGCCAGACCCAGTACTTC

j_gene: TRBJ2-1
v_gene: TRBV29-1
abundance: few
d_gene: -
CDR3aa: CSGLRRGRYNEQFF
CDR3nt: TGCAGCGGTTTGAGAAGGGGCCGTTACAATGAGCAGTTCTTC

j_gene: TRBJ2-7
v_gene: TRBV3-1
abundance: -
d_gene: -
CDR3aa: CASSHTGTYSYEQYF
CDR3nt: TGTGCCAGCAGCCATACAGGGACATACTCCTACGAGCAGTACTTC

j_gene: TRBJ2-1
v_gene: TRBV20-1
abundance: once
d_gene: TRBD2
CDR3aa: CSARDLRGSGKYNEQFF
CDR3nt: TGCAGTGCTAGAGATCTCCGAGGTAGCGGGAAGTACAATGAGCAGTTCTTC

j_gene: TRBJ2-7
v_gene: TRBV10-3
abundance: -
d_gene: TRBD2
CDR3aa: CAISELGGRHFYEQYF
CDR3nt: TGTGCCATCAGTGAGTTGGGCGGGAGGCACTTCTACGAGCAGTACTTC

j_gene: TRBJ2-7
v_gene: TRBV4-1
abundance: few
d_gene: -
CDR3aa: CASSHALAPFYEQYF
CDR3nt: TGCGCCAGCAGCCATGCACTAGCACCCTTCTACGAGCAGTACTTC

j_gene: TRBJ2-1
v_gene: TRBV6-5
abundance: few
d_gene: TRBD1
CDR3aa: CASSSTGTGTYNEQFF
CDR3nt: TGTGCCAGCAGTTCAACCGGGACAGGGACCTACAATGAGCAGTTCTTC

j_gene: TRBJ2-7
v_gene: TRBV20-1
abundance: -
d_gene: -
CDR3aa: CSAGSGSYEQYF
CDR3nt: TGCAGTGCTGGCAGCGGCTCCTACGAGCAGTACTTC

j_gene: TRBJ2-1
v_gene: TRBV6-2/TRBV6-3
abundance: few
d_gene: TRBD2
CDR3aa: CAGSYTRLADDNEQFF
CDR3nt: TGTGCCGGCAGTTACACCCGCCTAGCGGACGACAATGAGCAGTTCTTC

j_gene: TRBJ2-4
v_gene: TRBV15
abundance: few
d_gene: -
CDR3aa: CATSRGSLGDIQYF
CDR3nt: TGTGCCACCAGCAGAGGTAGCTTGGGGGACATTCAGTACTTC

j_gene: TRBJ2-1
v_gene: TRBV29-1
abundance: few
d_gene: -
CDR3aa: CSVDPGPINEQFF
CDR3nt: TGCAGCGTTGACCCGGGACCGATCAATGAGCAGTTCTTC

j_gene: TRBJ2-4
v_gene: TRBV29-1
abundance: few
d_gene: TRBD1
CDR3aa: CSVGGQGVNIQYF
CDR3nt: TGCAGCGTTGGGGGACAGGGGGTGAACATTCAGTACTTC

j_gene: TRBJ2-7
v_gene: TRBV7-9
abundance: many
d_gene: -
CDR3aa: CASSARDEQYF
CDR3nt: TGTGCCAGCAGTGCGAGGGACGAGCAGTACTTC

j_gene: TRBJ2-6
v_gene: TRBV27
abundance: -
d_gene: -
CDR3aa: CASSFPSLGANVLTF
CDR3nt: TGTGCCAGCAGTTTTCCCAGCCTAGGGGCCAACGTCCTGACTTTC

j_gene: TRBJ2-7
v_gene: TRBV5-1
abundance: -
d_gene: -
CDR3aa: CASSRDNREQYF
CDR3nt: TGCGCCAGCAGCCGGGACAACCGCGAGCAGTACTTC

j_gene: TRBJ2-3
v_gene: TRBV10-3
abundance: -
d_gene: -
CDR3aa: CAISESIDTQYF
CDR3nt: TGTGCCATCAGTGAGTCAATAGATACGCAGTATTTT

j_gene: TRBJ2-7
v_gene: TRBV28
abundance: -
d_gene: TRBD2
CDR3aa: CASSLGTSGSFYEQYF
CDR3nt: TGTGCCAGCAGCCTCGGGACTAGCGGGAGTTTCTACGAGCAGTACTTC

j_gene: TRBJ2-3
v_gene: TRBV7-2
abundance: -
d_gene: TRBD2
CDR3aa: CASSLEYSGSNRYAYF
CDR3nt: TGTGCCAGCAGCTTAGAGTATAGCGGGTCGAACAGATACGCGTATTTT

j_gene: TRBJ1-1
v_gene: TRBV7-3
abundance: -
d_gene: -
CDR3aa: CASSPEGRSTEAFF
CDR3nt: TGTGCCAGCAGCCCAGAAGGACGGAGCACTGAAGCTTTCTTT